Sequencing of this T cell receptor beta chain was carried out in a study of blood T cell repertoires in COVID-19. The wider study: Spain, Italy and the United States supplied samples that represented acute and convalescent COVID-19. T cells, B-cell-depleted T cells, or PBMCs provided the cDNA or gDNA that served as material.

This clone was seen only once. Sequencing used immunoSEQ multiplex PCR; TCRdb keeps in-frame clones, though not all of them. The table lists 200,000 to 300,000 clones, 86% of them singletons. Trimming removed 3 bases from V and 4 bases from J; junction bases left unmatched: 2. Per germline, CDR1 WSHSY and CDR2 SAAADI. The CDR3 runs to 15 residues. This clonotype was obtained from a man aged 25 to 40 with active or convalescent COVID-19. The source material was peripheral blood. This chain joins TRBV10-2 and TRBJ2-5, with TRBD2 matching over 13 bases. Here the CDR3 reads CASSERTSGGETQYF. The CDR3 region has the DNA TGCGCCAGCAGTGAAAGGACTAGCGGGGGAGAGACCCAGTACTTC.